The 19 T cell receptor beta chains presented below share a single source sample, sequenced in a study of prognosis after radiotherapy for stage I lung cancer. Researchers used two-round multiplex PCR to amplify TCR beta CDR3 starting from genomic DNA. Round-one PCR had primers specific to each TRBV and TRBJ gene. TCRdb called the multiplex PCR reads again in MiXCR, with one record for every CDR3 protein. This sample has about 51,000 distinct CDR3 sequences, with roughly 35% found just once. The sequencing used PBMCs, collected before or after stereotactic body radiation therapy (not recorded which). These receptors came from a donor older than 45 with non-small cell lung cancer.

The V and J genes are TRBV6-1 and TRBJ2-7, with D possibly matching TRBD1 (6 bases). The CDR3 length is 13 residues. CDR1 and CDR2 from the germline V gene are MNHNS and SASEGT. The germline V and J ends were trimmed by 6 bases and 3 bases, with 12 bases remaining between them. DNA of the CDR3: TGTGCCAGCAGCGCGTACAGGGACTACGAGCAGTACTTC. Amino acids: CASSAYRDYEQYF.

CDR3 bases: TGTGCCAGCAGCGCAAAGGGCGTGCTATGGAGCACAGATACGCAGTATTTT. Its protein is CASSAKGVLWSTDTQYF. V gene TRBV7-3 combines with J gene TRBJ2-3; no firm D call. V was shortened by 5 bases and J by 0 bases, with 18 bases between the two germline ends. Germline CDR1 and CDR2: SGHTA and FQGTGA. The CDR3 is 17 amino acids.

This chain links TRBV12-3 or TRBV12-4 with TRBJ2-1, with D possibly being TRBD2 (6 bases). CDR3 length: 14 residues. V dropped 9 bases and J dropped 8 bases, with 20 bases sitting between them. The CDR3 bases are TGTGCCAGAACCAACTGGGGAGGTAGCTATGAGCAGTTCTTC. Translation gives CARTNWGGSYEQFF.

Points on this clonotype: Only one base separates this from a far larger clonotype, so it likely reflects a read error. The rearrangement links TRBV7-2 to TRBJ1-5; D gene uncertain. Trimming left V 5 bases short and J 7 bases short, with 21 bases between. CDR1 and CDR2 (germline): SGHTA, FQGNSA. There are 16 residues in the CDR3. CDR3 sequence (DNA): TGTGCCAGCAGCCCACAGTGGCGCAGCGCGGGGCAGCCCCAGCATTTT. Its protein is CASSPQWRSAGQPQHF.

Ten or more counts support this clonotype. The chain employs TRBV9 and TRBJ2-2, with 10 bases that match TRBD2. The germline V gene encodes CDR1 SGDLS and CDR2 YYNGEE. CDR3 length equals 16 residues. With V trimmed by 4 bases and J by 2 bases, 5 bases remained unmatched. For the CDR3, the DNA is TGTGCCAGCAGCTCCCGGACTAGCGGAAACACCGGGGAGCTGTTTTTT. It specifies CASSSRTSGNTGELFF.

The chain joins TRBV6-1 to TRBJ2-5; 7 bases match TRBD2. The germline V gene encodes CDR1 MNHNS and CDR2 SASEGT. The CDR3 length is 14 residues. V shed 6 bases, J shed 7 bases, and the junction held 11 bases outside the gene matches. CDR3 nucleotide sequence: TGTGCCAGCAGCGAATGGCGGGAGCCAGTGACCCAGTACTTC. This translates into CASSEWREPVTQYF.

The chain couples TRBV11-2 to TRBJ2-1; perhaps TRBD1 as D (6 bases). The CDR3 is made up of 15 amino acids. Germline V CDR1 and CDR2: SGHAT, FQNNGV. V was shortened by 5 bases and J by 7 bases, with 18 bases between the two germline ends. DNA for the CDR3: TGTGCCAGCAGCCTTACAGGGTTTTGGGGGAATGAGCAGTTCTTC. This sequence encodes CASSLTGFWGNEQFF.

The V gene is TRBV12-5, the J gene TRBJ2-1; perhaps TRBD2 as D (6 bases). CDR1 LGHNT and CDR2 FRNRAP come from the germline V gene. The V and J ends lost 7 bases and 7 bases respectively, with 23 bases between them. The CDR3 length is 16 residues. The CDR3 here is CASVSLLASLLNEQFF. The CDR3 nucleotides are TGTGCTAGTGTATCACTACTAGCATCCCTTCTGAATGAGCAGTTCTTC. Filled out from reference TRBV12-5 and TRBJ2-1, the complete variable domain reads DARVTQTPRHKVTEMGQEVTMRCQPILGHNTVFWYRQTMMQGLELLAYFRNRAPLDDSGMPKDRFSAEMPDATLATLKIQPSEPRDSAVYFCASVSLLASLLNEQFFGPGTRLTVL.

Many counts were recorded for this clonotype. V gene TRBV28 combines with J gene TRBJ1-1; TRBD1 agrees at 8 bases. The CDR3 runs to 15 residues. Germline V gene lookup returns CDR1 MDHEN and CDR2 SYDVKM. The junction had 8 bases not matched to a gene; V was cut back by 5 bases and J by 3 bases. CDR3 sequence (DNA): TGTGCCAGCAGTGCCTCGGACAGGGTGGACACTGAAGCTTTCTTT. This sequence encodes CASSASDRVDTEAFF.

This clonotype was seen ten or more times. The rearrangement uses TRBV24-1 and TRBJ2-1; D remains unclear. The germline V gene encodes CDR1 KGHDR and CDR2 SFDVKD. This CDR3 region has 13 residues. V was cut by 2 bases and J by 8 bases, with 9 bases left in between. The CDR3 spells CATSDSSLDEQFF. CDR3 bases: TGTGCCACCAGTGATTCCAGTTTAGATGAGCAGTTCTTC.

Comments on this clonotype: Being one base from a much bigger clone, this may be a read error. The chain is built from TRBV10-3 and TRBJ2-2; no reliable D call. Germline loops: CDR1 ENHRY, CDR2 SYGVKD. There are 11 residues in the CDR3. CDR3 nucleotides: TGTGACAGCGCCGTAGCCGGGGAGCTGTTTTTT. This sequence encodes CDSAVAGELFF.

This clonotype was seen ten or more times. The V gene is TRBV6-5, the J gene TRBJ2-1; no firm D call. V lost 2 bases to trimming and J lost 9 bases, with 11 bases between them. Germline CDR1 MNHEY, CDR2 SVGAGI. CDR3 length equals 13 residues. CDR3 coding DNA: TGTGCCAGCAGTTACCCCGACTTGCCTGAGCAGTTCTTC. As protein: CASSYPDLPEQFF.

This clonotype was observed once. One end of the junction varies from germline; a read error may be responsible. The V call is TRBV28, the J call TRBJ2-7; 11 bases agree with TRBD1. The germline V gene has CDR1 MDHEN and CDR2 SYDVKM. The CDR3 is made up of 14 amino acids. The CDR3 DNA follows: TGTGCCAGCACTAGGGGACAGGGGGTTGGTCAGCATTACTTC. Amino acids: CASTRGQGVGQHYF.

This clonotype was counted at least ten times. CDR3 nucleotide sequence: TGTGCCAGCAGTTCACTAGCCGCAGATACGCAGTATTTT. Encoded protein: CASSSLAADTQYF. The chain couples TRBV27 to TRBJ2-3; D possibly corresponds to TRBD2 (6 bases). Trimming pared 4 bases from V and 4 bases from J, leaving 9 bases between. The CDR3 length is 13 residues. From germline, CDR1 is MNHEY and CDR2 SMNVEV (reference sequence).

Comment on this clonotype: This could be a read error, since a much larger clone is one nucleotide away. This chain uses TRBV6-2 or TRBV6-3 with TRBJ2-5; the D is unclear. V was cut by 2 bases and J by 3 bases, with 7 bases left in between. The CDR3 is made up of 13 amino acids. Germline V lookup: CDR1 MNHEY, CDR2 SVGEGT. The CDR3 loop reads CASSYSIKETQYF. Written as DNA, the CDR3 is TGTGCCAGCAGTTACAGCATTAAAGAGACCCAGTACTTC.

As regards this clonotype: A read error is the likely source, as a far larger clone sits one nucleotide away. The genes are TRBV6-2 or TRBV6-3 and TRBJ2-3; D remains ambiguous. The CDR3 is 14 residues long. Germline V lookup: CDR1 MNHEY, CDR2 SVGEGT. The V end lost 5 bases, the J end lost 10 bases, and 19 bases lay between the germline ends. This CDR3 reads CASSEVLRSDAQYF. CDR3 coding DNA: TGTGCCAGCAGTGAAGTTTTACGGTCGGATGCGCAGTATTTT.

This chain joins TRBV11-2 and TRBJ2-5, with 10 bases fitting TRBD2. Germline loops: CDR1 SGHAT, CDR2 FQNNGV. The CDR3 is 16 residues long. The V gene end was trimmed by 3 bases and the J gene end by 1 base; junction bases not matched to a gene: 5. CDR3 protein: CASSFWTSGSQETQYF. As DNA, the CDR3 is TGTGCCAGCAGCTTCTGGACTAGCGGATCCCAAGAGACCCAGTACTTC.

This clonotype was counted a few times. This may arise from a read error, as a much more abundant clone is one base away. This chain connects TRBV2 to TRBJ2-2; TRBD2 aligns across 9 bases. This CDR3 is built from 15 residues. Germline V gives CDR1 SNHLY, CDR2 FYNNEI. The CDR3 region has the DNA TGTGCCGGCAGTGGGGTAGCGGGAGAAACCGGGGAGCTGTTTTTT. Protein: CAGSGVAGETGELFF.

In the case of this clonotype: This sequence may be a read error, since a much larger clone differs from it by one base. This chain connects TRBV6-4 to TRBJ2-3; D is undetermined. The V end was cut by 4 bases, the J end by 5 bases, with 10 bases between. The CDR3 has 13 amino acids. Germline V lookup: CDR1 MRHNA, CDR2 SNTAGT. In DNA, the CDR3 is TGTGCCAGCAGTGGCCAATCGGGAGATACGCAGTATTTT. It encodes CASSGQSGDTQYF.